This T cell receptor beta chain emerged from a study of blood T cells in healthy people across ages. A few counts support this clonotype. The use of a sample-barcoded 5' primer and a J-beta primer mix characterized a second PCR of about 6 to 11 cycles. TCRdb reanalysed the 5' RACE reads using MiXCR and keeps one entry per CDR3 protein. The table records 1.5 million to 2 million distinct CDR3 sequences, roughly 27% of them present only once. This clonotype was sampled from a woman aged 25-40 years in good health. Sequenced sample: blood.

CDR3 region: CASSFIGRSSYNEQFF. As DNA, the CDR3 is TGTGCCAGCAGTTTTATCGGGAGAAGCTCCTACAATGAGCAGTTCTTC. The chain couples TRBV6-2 or TRBV6-3 to TRBJ2-1; a weak D match, TRBD2 (6 bases). This CDR3 spans 16 amino acids. With 4 bases removed from V and 0 bases from J, the gap between germline ends came to 13 bases. The germline V gene has CDR1 MNHEY and CDR2 SVGEGT.